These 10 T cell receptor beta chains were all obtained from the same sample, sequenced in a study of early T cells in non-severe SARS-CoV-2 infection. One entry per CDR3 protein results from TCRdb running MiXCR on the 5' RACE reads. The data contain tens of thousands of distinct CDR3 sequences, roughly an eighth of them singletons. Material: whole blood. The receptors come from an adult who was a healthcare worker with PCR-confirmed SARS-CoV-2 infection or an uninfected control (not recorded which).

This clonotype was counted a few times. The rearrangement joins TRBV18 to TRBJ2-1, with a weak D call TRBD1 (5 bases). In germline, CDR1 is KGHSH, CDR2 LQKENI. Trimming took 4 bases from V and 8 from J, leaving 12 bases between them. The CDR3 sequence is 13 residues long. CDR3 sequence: CASSLQGLDEQFF. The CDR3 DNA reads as TGTGCCAGCTCACTGCAGGGTTTGGATGAGCAGTTCTTC.

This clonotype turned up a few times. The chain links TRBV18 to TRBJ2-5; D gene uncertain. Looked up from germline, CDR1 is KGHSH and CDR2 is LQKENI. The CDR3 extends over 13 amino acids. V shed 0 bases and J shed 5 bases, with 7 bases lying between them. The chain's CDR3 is CASSPPVSETQYF. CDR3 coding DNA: TGTGCCAGCTCACCACCGGTTTCGGAGACCCAGTACTTC.

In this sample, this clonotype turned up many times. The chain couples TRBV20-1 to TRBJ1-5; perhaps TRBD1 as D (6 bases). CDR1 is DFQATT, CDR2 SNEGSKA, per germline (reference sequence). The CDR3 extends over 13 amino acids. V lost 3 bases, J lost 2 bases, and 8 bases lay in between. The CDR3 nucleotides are TGCAGTGCTAGCGCAGGGGGCAATCAGCCCCAGCATTTT. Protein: CSASAGGNQPQHF.

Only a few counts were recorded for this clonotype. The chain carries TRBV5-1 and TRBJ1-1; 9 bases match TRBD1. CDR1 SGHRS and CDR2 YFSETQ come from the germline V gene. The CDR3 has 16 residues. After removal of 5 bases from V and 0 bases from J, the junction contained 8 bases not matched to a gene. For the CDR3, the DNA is TGCGCCAGCAGTACCGGGACAGGGCCCCTGAACACTGAAGCTTTCTTT. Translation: CASSTGTGPLNTEAFF.

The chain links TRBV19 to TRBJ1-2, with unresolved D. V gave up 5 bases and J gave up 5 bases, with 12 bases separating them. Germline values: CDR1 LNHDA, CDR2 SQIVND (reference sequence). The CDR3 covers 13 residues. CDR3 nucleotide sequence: TGTGCCAGTAGTGACGAGCGGGTGTATGGCTACACCTTC. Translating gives CASSDERVYGYTF.

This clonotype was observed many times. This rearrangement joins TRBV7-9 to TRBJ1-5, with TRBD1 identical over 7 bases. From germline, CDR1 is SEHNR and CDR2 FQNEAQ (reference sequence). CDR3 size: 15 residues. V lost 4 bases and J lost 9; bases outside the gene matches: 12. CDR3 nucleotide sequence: TGTGCCAGCAGCTCGGACAGGCCTGAAATGGGGCCCCAGCATTTT. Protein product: CASSSDRPEMGPQHF. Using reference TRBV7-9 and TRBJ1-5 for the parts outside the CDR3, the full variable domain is DTGVSQNPRHKITKRGQNVTFRCDPISEHNRLYWYRQTLGQGPEFLTYFQNEAQLEKSRLLSDRFSAERPKGSFSTLEIQRTEQGDSAMYLCASSSDRPEMGPQHFGDGTRLSIL.

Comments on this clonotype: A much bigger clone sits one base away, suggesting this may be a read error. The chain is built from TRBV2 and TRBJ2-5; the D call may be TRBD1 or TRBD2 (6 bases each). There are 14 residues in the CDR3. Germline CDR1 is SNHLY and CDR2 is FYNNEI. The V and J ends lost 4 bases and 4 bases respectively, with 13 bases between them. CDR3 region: CASSVGGRVETQYF. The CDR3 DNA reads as TGTGCCAGCAGTGTTGGGGGGCGAGTAGAGACCCAGTACTTC.

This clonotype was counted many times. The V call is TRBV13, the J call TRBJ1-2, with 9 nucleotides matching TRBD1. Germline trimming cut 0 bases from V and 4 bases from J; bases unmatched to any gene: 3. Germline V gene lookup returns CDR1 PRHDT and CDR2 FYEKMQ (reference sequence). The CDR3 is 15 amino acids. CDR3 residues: CASSLGGQGIYGYTF. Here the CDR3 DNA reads TGTGCCAGCAGCTTAGGGGGACAGGGAATCTATGGCTACACCTTC.

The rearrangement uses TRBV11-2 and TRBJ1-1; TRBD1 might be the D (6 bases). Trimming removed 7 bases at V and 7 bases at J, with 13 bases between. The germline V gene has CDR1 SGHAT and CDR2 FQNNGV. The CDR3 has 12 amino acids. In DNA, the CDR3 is TGTGCCAGCAATGGGGGGCTGGGTGAAGCTTTCTTT. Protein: CASNGGLGEAFF.

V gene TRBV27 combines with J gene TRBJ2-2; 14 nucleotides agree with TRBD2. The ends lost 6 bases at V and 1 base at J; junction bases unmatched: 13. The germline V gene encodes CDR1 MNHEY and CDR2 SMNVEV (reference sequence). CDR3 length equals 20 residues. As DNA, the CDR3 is TGTGCCAGCAGCATAGTCCGGAGACTAGCGGGGGGGTGGAACACCGGGGAGCTGTTTTTT. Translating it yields CASSIVRRLAGGWNTGELFF.